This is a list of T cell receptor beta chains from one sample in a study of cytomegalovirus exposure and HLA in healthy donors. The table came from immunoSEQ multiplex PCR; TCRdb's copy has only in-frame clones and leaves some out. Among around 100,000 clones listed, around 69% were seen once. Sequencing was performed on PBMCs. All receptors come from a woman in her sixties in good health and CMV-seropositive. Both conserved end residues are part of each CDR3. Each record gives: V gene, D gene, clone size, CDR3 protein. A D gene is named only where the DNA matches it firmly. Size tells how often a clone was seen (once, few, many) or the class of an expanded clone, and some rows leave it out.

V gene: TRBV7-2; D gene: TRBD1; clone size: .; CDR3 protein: CASSFRTGNPGYTF
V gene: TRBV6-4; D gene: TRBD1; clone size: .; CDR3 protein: CASSRDRNTEAFF
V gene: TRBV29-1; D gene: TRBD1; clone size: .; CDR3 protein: CSAYPGTGGTEAFF
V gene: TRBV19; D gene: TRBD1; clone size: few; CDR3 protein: CASQSGTGGGQPQHF
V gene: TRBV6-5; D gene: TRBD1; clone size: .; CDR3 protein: CASSYSIGTGGTQYF
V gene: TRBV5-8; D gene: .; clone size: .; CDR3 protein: CASSPDYNKNIQYF
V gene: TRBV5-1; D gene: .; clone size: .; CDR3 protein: CASSFMTPGNEQFF
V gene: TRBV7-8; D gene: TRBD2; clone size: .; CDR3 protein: CASSRGWIGGRWSEQYF
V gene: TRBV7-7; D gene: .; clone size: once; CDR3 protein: CASSSTSTSYKQFF
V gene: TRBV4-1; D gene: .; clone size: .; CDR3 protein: CASSQGGSGQTRDEQFF
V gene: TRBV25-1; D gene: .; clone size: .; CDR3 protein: CASSDDYGYTF
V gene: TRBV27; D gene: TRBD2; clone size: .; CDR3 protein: CASSLNSGNSYNEQFF
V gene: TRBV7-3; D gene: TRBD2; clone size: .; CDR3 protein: CASSHVAGGQETQYF
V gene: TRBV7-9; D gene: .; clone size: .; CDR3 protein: CASSLRLGVWVPGELFF
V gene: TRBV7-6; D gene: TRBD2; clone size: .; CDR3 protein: CASSLGYPGTSGRSTDTQYF
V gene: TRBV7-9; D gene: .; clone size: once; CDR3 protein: CASSPVGGAYEQYF
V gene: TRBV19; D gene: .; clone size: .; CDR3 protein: CASSMVGGRSPLHF
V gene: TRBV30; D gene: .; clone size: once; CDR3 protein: CAWKGGLSGYGYTF
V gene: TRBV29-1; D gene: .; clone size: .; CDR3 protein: CSVAPAGAETQYF
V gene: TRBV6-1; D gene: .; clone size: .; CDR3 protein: CASTREPLNEQFF
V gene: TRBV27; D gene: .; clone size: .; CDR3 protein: CASSLTPRRGEKLFF
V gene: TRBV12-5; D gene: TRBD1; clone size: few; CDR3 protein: CASGIGQGPVEAQYF
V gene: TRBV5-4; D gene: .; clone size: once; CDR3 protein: CASRRGGSYNEQFF
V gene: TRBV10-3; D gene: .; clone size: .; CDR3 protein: CAISESGGVKQNEQFF
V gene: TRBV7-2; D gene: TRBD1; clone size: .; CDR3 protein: CASRKTGVRTEAFF
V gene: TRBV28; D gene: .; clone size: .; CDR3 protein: CASSLRGDYGYTF
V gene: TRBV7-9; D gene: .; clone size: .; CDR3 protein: CASSLSTANYGYTF
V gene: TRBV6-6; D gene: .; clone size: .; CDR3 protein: CATDRGRGYTF
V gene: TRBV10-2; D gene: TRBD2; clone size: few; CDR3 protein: CASRPSSGRLGEQYF
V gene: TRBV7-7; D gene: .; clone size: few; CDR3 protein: CASSLNSLSPQHF
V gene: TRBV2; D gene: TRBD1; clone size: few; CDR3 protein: CASSKTVPGQGAIILEQFF
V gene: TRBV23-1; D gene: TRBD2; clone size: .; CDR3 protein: CASSQRAGLHEQYF
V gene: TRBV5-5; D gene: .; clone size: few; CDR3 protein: CASSSTGKHQPQHF
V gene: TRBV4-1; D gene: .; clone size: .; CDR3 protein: CASSQERGSEQYF
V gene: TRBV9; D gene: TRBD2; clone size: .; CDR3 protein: CASSVGSGRARQGEQYF
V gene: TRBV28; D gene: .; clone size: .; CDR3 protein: CASSFERGTEAFF
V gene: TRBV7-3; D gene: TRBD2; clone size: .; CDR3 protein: CASSSPAGAFTGELFF
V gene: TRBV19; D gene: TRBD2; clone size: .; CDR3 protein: CASSPFSGTSGRAGEQYF
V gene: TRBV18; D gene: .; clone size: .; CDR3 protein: CASSEPRDWRTDTQYF
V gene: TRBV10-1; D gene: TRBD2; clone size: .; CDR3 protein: CASSGSGSGEYEQYF
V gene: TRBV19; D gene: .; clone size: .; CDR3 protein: CASSIGEGPYEQYF
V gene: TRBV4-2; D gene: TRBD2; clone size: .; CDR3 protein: CASSLRLAGDNEQFF
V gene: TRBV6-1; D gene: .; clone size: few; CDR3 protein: CASSRGETQYF
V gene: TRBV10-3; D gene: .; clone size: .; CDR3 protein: CATGEGRGAFF
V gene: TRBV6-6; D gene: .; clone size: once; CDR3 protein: CASSSGQGNNYGYTF
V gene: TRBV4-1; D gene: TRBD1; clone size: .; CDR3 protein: CASSPGWTGDYGYTF
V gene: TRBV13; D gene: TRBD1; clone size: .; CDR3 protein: CASSLAGQGLREQFF